The 17 T cell receptor beta chains given below trace back to one sample, sequenced in a study of CD8 T cells in ankylosing spondylitis. Using its own MiXCR run on the 5' RACE reads, TCRdb lists one record per CDR3 protein. This sample has about 130,000 distinct CDR3 sequences, with more than 5.5% found just once. Material: blood, either unsorted or a sorted T cell fraction (not recorded which). Receptors were obtained from a female donor with ankylosing spondylitis or in good health (not recorded which).

This clonotype showed up many times. This chain connects TRBV5-1 to TRBJ2-2; D uncertain. This CDR3 is 14 amino acids long. Germline CDR1 SGHRS, CDR2 YFSETQ. Trimming took 4 bases from V and 0 from J, leaving 7 bases between them. The CDR3 loop is CASSTGANTGELFF. CDR3 sequence (DNA): TGCGCCAGCAGCACTGGGGCGAACACCGGGGAGCTGTTTTTT.

This clonotype has ten or more counts. This rearrangement joins TRBV5-1 to TRBJ1-2; possibly TRBD1 for D (5 bases). The germline gives CDR1 SGHRS, CDR2 YFSETQ. Trimming took 0 bases from V and 2 from J, leaving 8 bases between them. The CDR3 has 14 amino acids. The chain's CDR3 is CASSLGAGNYGYTF. The DNA of the CDR3 is TGCGCCAGCAGCTTGGGGGCAGGGAACTATGGCTACACCTTC.

This clonotype was observed many times. J is TRBJ2-3 and V is TRBV20-1; D is perhaps TRBD1 (5 bases). Trimming cost V 3 bases and J 2 bases, with 18 bases left between them. The CDR3 loop spans 16 amino acids. Germline lookup yields CDR1 DFQATT and CDR2 SNEGSKA (reference sequence). The CDR3 reads CSASGLSQGNTDTQYF. CDR3 DNA: TGCAGTGCTAGTGGGTTAAGCCAGGGAAACACAGATACGCAGTATTTT.

The chain links TRBV7-2 to TRBJ1-1; D might be TRBD1 (5 bases). V was cut by 1 base and J by 1 base, with 10 bases left in between. The CDR3 is 15 amino acids. Per germline, CDR1 SGHTA and CDR2 FQGNSA. CDR3 DNA: TGTGCCAGCAGCTTAGATTCAGGGCAGAACACTGAAGCTTTCTTT. Encoded protein: CASSLDSGQNTEAFF.

This clonotype was detected only a few times. The CDR3: CASSLGQFETNEKLFF. DNA for the CDR3: TGTGCCAGCAGCTTGGGACAGTTCGAAACTAATGAAAAACTGTTTTTT. This chain joins TRBV7-9 and TRBJ1-4, with 7 bases that match TRBD1. From germline, CDR1 is SEHNR and CDR2 FQNEAQ (reference sequence). Trimming took 3 bases from V and 1 from J; bases not matched to a gene: 5. The CDR3 contains 16 residues. The full variable domain, its missing parts supplied by reference TRBV7-9 and TRBJ1-4, is DTGVSQNPRHKITKRGQNVTFRCDPISEHNRLYWYRQTLGQGPEFLTYFQNEAQLEKSRLLSDRFSAERPKGSFSTLEIQRTEQGDSAMYLCASSLGQFETNEKLFFGSGTQLSVL.

This clonotype was counted many times. CDR3 sequence (DNA): TGTGCCAGCAGCCGCACCGGGTCTTGGGGTGCTGGGGCCAACGTCCTGACTTTC. This encodes CASSRTGSWGAGANVLTF. The chain combines TRBV3-1 with TRBJ2-6; D is undetermined. The germline V gene encodes CDR1 LGHDT and CDR2 YNNKEL (reference sequence). The CDR3 is 18 residues long. V lost 4 bases and J 2 bases, leaving 18 bases between the germline ends.

In this sample, this clonotype turned up many times. V and J are TRBV7-6 and TRBJ2-2, with TRBD1 as a possible D gene (6 bases). The length of the CDR3 is 15 residues. From germline, CDR1 is SGHVS and CDR2 FNYEAQ. Trimming pared 1 base from V and 1 base from J, leaving 7 bases between. In nucleotides, the CDR3 is TGTGCCAGCAGCTTAGAGGGACAGAACACCGGGGAGCTGTTTTTT. Its translation is CASSLEGQNTGELFF.

This clonotype was observed a handful of times. The chain combines TRBV6-5 with TRBJ2-3; D ambiguous. V lost 0 bases to trimming and J lost 0 bases, with 4 bases between them. The CDR3 runs 14 residues. CDR1 and CDR2 (germline): MNHEY, SVGAGI. The CDR3 region is CASSYSRSTDTQYF. Here the CDR3 DNA reads TGTGCCAGCAGTTACTCGAGGAGCACAGATACGCAGTATTTT.

This clonotype has a count of ten or more. The V call is TRBV20-1, the J call TRBJ2-1; TRBD2 aligns across 7 bases. CDR3 length: 14 residues. CDR1 and CDR2 (germline): DFQATT, SNEGSKA (reference sequence). The V segment lost 6 bases and the J segment 6 bases; nucleotides outside the gene matches: 11. The CDR3 nucleotides read TGCAGTGCCATACGGACTAGGGTCGTCAATGAGCAGTTCTTC. Protein product: CSAIRTRVVNEQFF.

This clonotype has at least ten counts. The V and J genes are TRBV6-5 and TRBJ1-2; maybe TRBD1 (5 bases). Between the trimmed V and J ends, which lost 0 bases and 0 bases, there was a span of 8 bases. The CDR3 has 15 amino acids. The germline V gene encodes CDR1 MNHEY and CDR2 SVGAGI. The CDR3 region has the DNA TGTGCCAGCAGTTACTCAGGGGTGGCTAACTATGGCTACACCTTC. This encodes CASSYSGVANYGYTF.

At least ten counts were recorded for this clonotype. The rearrangement links TRBV12-3 or TRBV12-4 to TRBJ2-7; D gene unclear. The CDR3 length is 11 residues. V lost 2 bases and J 5 bases, leaving 4 bases between the germline ends. The DNA of the CDR3 is TGTGCCAGCAGTTTAAGCGACGAGCAGTACTTC. Its translation: CASSLSDEQYF.

This clonotype was seen at least ten times. The chain recombines TRBV7-9 with TRBJ2-3; unclear D gene. CDR3 length: 14 amino acids. The ends were cut back, 2 bases at V and 4 bases at J, with 10 bases in the middle. The germline CDR1 and CDR2 sequences are SEHNR and FQNEAQ (reference sequence). CDR3 region: CASSLLGRPDTQYF. The CDR3 coding sequence is TGTGCCAGCAGCTTATTAGGGCGGCCAGATACGCAGTATTTT.

This clonotype was counted many times. The chain recombines TRBV28 with TRBJ2-2; D uncertain. Germline CDR1 reads MDHEN; CDR2 reads SYDVKM. V dropped 6 bases and J dropped 5 bases, with 7 bases sitting between them. There are 12 residues in the CDR3. Here the CDR3 reads CASRAGTGELFF. In DNA, the CDR3 is TGTGCCAGCAGGGCTGGGACCGGGGAGCTGTTTTTT.

The sample holds a few counts of this clonotype. This sequence joins TRBV20-1 and TRBJ2-7; TRBD2 is a possible D gene (7 bases). Trimming left V 1 base short and J 3 bases short, with 10 bases between. The CDR3 spans 13 residues. CDR1 DFQATT and CDR2 SNEGSKA come from the germline V gene (reference sequence). This CDR3 is CSARGGGVYEQYF. The CDR3 DNA reads TGCAGTGCTAGAGGAGGGGGGGTCTACGAGCAGTACTTC.

This clonotype was seen many times. The chain uses TRBV3-1 and TRBJ1-5; D perhaps matches TRBD1 (5 bases). Trimming removed 1 base from V and 7 bases from J, with 5 bases in between. Looked up from germline, CDR1 is LGHDT and CDR2 is YNNKEL (reference sequence). This CDR3 has 12 amino acids. The CDR3 nucleotides are TGTGCCAGCAGCCAAGGGGGGCAGCCCCAGCATTTT. Amino acid sequence: CASSQGGQPQHF.

This clonotype showed up many times. This chain uses TRBV12-3 or TRBV12-4 with TRBJ2-1; either TRBD1 or TRBD2 may supply D (6 bases each). Trimming left V 7 bases short and J 2 bases short, with 12 bases between. This CDR3 region has 14 residues. CDR3 sequence: CASKSGATYNEQFF. Written as DNA, the CDR3 is TGTGCCAGCAAGTCGGGGGCTACCTACAATGAGCAGTTCTTC.

This clonotype has at least ten counts. The V and J genes are TRBV4-1 and TRBJ1-5; no clear D gene. CDR3 length: 16 amino acids. CDR1 and CDR2 (germline): MGHRA, YSYEKL. V was shortened by 3 bases and J by 2 bases, with 14 bases between the two germline ends. The CDR3 here is CASSQALRGRNQPQHF. The CDR3 coding sequence is TGCGCCAGCAGCCAGGCGTTGCGGGGTCGCAATCAGCCCCAGCATTTT.